This T cell receptor beta chain was sequenced during a study of blood T cells in healthy people across ages. Alongside a J-beta primer mix, a sample-barcoded 5' primer served in a second PCR lasting roughly 7 to 12 cycles. TCRdb re-called the 5' RACE reads with MiXCR, one entry per CDR3 protein. Altogether some 1.6 million distinct CDR3 sequences are present, roughly a third being singletons, with the ten largest covering about 11%. The CDR3 has 13 amino acids. Trimming removed 7 bases from V and 6 bases from J; junction bases left unmatched: 7. The germline V gene has CDR1 MDHEN and CDR2 SYDVKM. This TCR was recovered from a woman aged 25-40 years in good health. The rearrangement uses TRBV28 and TRBJ1-2, with 8 bases matching TRBD1. The sequencing input was blood. In DNA, the CDR3 is TGTGCCAGCAACCAGACAGGGGAGAATGGCTACACCTTC. It encodes CASNQTGENGYTF.